A single sample is the source of the 10 T cell receptor beta chains below, sequenced in a study of regulatory T cells in long-lasting Graves disease. Sample time point: persistent/refractory GD, antithyroid drugs over 5 years with positive TRAb. The TCR library was prepared using RNA isolated from PBMCs. Through Arm-PCR of CDR3 regions and iRepertoire HTBI primers, TCR beta libraries were built. TCRdb reprocessed the multiplex PCR reads with MiXCR, giving one entry per CDR3 protein. The repertoire includes 500,000 to 800,000 distinct CDR3 sequences, about 30% of them detected once, and around 42% sits in the top ten. The sample was peripheral blood mononuclear cells (PBMCs), taken when the disease was refractory, from a patient treated with antithyroid drugs. Receptors were obtained from a female donor with Graves disease.

This clonotype was seen at least ten times. V and J are TRBV12-3 or TRBV12-4 and TRBJ2-2; D might be TRBD2 (6 bases). The CDR3 runs 15 residues. Trimming stripped 8 bases from V and 0 bases from J, with 13 bases between. The CDR3 loop is CASAGLLANTGELFF. For the CDR3, the DNA is TGTGCCAGCGCGGGACTTCTCGCGAACACCGGGGAGCTGTTTTTT.

This clonotype appeared a few times. The chain couples TRBV10-1 to TRBJ2-7; D is uncertain. Germline V lookup: CDR1 WNHNN, CDR2 SYGVQD (reference sequence). CDR3 length equals 13 residues. Trimming took 0 bases from V and 4 from J, leaving 7 bases between them. The CDR3 DNA sequence: TGCGCCAGCAGTGAGTCGCTAGATTACGAGCAGTACTTC. Protein product: CASSESLDYEQYF.

The V and J genes are TRBV15 and TRBJ1-1; D not resolved. The CDR3 runs to 14 residues. Germline assignment: CDR1 LNHNV and CDR2 YYDKDF (reference sequence). V shed 5 bases and J shed 0 bases, with 10 bases lying between them. CDR3 region: CATSRVLMNTEAFF. The DNA for the CDR3 is TGTGCCACCAGCCGGGTTCTTATGAACACTGAAGCTTTCTTT. Full variable domain (remainder filled in from reference TRBV15 and TRBJ1-1): DAMVIQNPRYQVTQFGKPVTLSCSQTLNHNVMYWYQQKSSQAPKLLFHYYDKDFNNEADTPDNFQSRRPNTSFCFLDIRSPGLGDTAMYLCATSRVLMNTEAFFGQGTRLTVV.

The chain is built from TRBV20-1 and TRBJ1-5; D remains ambiguous. CDR3 length: 14 residues. Germline CDR1 is DFQATT and CDR2 is SNEGSKA (reference sequence). V was clipped by 0 bases and J by 0 bases, with 6 bases between them. DNA for the CDR3: TGCAGTGCTAGAGACAGATTTAGCAATCAGCCCCAGCATTTT. Its protein is CSARDRFSNQPQHF.

The J gene is TRBJ1-4, the V gene TRBV29-1; 7 positions match TRBD1. Per germline, CDR1 SQVTM and CDR2 ANQGSEA. Trimming took 7 bases from V and 5 from J; bases not matched to a gene: 7. This CDR3 region has 13 residues. CDR3 DNA sequence: TGCAGCGCTTACGGGACAGAGAATGAAAAACTGTTTTTT. Encoded protein: CSAYGTENEKLFF.

The table lists this clonotype with a few counts. The gene calls are TRBV6-9 and TRBJ2-7; D is unresolved. V was cut by 4 bases and J by 4 bases, with 14 bases left in between. This CDR3 has 14 residues. Germline V lookup: CDR1 MNHGY, CDR2 SVAAGI. The CDR3 protein is CASSSSEAQYEQYF. As DNA, the CDR3 is TGTGCCAGCAGTTCCTCCGAGGCTCAATACGAGCAGTACTTC.

The rearrangement joins TRBV20-1 to TRBJ2-5; 7 nucleotides match TRBD2. Looked up from germline, CDR1 is DFQATT and CDR2 is SNEGSKA (reference sequence). V lost 6 bases and J lost 4; bases outside the gene matches: 17. This CDR3 region has 16 residues. The CDR3 sequence: CSADPDRPGRGETQYF. CDR3 nucleotide sequence: TGCAGTGCAGATCCGGATCGGCCGGGGAGGGGAGAGACCCAGTACTTC.

The rearrangement joins TRBV20-1 to TRBJ1-5; 10 bases line up with TRBD1. V gave up 6 bases and J gave up 9 bases; unmatched junction bases: 5. Germline V gene sequence: CDR1 DFQATT, CDR2 SNEGSKA (reference sequence). The CDR3 covers 12 residues. CDR3 nucleotides: TGCAGTGCAAGGGACAGGGGTCGGCCCCAGCATTTT. Translating it yields CSARDRGRPQHF.

This clonotype was counted a few times. This chain connects TRBV6-2 or TRBV6-3 to TRBJ1-1; 9 nucleotides align to TRBD1. The CDR3 extends over 17 amino acids. The J segment lost 2 bases and the V segment lost 2 bases, leaving 9 bases of the junction unmatched. The germline gives CDR1 MNHEY, CDR2 SVGEGT. The CDR3 protein is CASSYQRGQGRNTEAFF. The CDR3 bases are TGTGCCAGCAGTTACCAGCGAGGACAGGGGCGTAACACTGAAGCTTTCTTT.

V gene TRBV29-1 combines with J gene TRBJ1-1; no clear D. The CDR3 has 13 residues. V lost 3 bases to trimming and J lost 0 bases, with 8 bases between them. CDR1 SQVTM and CDR2 ANQGSEA come from the germline V gene. CDR3 nucleotides: TGCAGCGTTGAGAGGGCAATGAACACTGAAGCTTTCTTT. Residues: CSVERAMNTEAFF.